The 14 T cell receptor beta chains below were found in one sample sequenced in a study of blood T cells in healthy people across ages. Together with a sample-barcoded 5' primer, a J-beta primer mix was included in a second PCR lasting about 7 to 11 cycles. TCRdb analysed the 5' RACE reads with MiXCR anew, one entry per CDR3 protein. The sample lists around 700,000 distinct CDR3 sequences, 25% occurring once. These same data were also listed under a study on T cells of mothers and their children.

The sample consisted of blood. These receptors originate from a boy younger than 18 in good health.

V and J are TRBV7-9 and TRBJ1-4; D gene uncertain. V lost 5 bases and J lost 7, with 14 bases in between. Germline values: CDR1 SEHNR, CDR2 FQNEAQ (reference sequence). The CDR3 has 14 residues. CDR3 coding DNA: TGTGCCAGCAGCCCCCGGGAGCGAGGTGAAAAACTGTTTTTT. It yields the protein CASSPRERGEKLFF.

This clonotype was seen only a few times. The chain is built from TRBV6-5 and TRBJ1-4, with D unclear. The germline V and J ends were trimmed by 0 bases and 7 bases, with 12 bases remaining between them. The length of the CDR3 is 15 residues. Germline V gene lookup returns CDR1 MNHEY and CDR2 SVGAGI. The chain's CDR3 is CASSYSMATGEKLFF. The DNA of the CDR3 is TGTGCCAGCAGTTACTCGATGGCTACGGGTGAAAAACTGTTTTTT.

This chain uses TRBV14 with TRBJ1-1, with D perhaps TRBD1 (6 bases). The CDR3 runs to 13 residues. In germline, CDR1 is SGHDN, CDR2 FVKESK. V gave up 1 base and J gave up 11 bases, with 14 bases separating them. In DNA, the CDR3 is TGTGCCAGCAGCCAAGGTTTACAGGGTGCCGCTTTCTTT. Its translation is CASSQGLQGAAFF.

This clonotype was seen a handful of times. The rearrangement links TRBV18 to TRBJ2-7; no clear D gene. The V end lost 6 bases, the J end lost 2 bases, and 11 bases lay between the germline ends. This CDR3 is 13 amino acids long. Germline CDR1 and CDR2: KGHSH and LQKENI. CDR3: CASSAGSTYEQYF. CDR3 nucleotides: TGTGCCAGCTCGGCCGGGTCTACCTACGAGCAGTACTTC.

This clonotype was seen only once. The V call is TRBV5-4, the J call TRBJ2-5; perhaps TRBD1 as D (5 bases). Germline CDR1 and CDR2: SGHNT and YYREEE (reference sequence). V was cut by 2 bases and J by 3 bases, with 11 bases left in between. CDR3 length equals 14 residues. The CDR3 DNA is TGTGCCAGCAGCTTCTATGTGACAGAAGAGACCCAGTACTTC. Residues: CASSFYVTEETQYF.

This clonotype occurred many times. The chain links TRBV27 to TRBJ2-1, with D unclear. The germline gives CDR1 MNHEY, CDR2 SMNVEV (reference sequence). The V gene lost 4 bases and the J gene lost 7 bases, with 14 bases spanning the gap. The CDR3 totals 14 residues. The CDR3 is CASSSPVKLNEQFF. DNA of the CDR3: TGTGCCAGCAGTTCCCCCGTCAAATTGAATGAGCAGTTCTTC.

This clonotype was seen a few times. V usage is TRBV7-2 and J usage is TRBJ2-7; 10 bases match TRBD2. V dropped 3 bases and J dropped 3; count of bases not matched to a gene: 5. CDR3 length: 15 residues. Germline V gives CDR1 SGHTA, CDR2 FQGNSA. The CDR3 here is CASSFPSGSGYEQYF. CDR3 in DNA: TGTGCCAGCAGCTTCCCTAGCGGGAGTGGCTACGAGCAGTACTTC.

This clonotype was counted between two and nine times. In nucleotides, the CDR3 is TGTGCCAGCAGCCAACTAGTCCAACTCTGGCAGTTCTTC. Its protein product is CASSQLVQLWQFF. V is TRBV14 and J is TRBJ2-1; no reliable D call. The germline V and J ends were trimmed by 2 bases and 12 bases, with 14 bases remaining between them. The CDR3 extends over 13 amino acids. Germline-derived CDR1 and CDR2 are SGHDN and FVKESK.

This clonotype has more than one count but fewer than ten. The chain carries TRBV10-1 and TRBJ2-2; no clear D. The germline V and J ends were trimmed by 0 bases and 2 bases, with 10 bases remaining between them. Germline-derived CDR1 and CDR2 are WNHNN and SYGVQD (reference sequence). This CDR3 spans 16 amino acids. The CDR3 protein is CASSESKGLNTGELFF. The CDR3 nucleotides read TGCGCCAGCAGTGAGTCTAAAGGGCTTAACACCGGGGAGCTGTTTTTT.

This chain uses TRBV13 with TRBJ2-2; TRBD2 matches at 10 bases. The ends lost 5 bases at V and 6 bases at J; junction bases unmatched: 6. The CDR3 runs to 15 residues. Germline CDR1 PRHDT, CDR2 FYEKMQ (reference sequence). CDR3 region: CASSPPTSGAGELFF. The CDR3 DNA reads TGTGCCAGCAGCCCCCCAACTAGCGGGGCCGGGGAGCTGTTTTTT.

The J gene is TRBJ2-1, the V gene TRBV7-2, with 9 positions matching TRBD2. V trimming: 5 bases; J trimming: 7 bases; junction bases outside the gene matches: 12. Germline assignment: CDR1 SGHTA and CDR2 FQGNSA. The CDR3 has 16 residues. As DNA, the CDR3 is TGTGCCAGCAGCATAAAGGTTAGCGGGAGTAAGAATGAGCAGTTCTTC. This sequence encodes CASSIKVSGSKNEQFF.

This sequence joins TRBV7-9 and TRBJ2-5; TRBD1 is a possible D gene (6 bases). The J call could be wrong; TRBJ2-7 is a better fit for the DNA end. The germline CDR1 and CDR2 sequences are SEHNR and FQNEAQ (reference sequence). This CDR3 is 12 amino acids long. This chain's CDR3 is CASSFDRLEQYF. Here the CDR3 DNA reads TGTGCCAGCAGCTTCGACAGGCTCGAGCAGTACTTC.

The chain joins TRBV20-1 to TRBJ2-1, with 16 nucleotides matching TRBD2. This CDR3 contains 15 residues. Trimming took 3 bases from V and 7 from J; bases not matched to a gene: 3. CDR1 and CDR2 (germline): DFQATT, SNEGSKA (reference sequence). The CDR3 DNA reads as TGCAGTGCTAGCTTGGGACTAGCGGGAGGGAATGAGCAGTTCTTC. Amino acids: CSASLGLAGGNEQFF.

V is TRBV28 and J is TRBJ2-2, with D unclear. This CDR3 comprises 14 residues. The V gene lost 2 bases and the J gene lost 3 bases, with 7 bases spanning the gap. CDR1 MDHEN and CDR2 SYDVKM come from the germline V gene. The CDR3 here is CASSLEAYTGELFF. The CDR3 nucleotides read TGTGCCAGCAGTTTAGAGGCCTACACCGGGGAGCTGTTTTTT.